The 25 T cell receptor beta chains below were found in one sample sequenced in a study of T cells in severe cutaneous drug reactions. Sequenced patients had Stevens-Johnson syndrome or toxic epidermal necrolysis caused by carbamazepine. TCR subtype-specific primers in iRepertoire multiplex PCR prepared libraries for bulk and single-cell sequencing. TCRdb re-analyzed the multiplex PCR reads; it lists each CDR3 protein once, without DNA. Seen in this sample are thousands of distinct CDR3 sequences; the ten most common clones hold roughly a fifth. The sample consisted of PBMCs. These receptors came from a human donor with Stevens-Johnson syndrome, a severe cutaneous drug reaction.

The gene calls are TRBV4-1 and TRBJ2-3; the D call from TCRdb, TRBD2, cannot be confirmed without DNA. The germline V gene has CDR1 MGHRA and CDR2 YSYEKL. The CDR3 spans 17 residues. This chain's CDR3 is CASSHYLAGDGTDTQYF.

In terms of frequency, this clonotype is medium-sized (0.01 to 0.1%). V usage is TRBV30 and J usage is TRBJ1-5; no DNA is available, so the TRBD1 call from TCRdb remains unchecked. This CDR3 spans 13 amino acids. Germline CDR1 is GTSNPN and CDR2 is SVGIG (reference sequence). CDR3 sequence: CAWSKGGNQPQHF.

This clonotype registers medium-sized by frequency. The rearrangement links TRBV5-4 to TRBJ1-2; absent DNA, TCRdb's TRBD1 call cannot be checked. From germline, CDR1 is SGHNT and CDR2 YYREEE (reference sequence). This CDR3 contains 15 residues. The CDR3 sequence is CASSAPGQGDYGYTF.

Considering frequency, this clonotype is medium-sized (0.01 to 0.1%). This sequence joins TRBV27 and TRBJ1-6; TCRdb outputs TRBD1, but without DNA this stays unchecked. Germline V gene data show CDR1 as MNHEY and CDR2 as SMNVEV (reference sequence). The CDR3 length is 13 residues. CDR3 amino acids: CAIGMQGNSPLHF.

This sequence joins TRBV28 and TRBJ1-5. The CDR3 has 14 amino acids. Germline assignment: CDR1 MDHEN and CDR2 SYDVKM. CDR3 sequence: CASSEIYSNQPQHF.

Frequency places this clonotype as medium-sized. This chain links TRBV12-3 or TRBV12-4 with TRBJ2-2; TCRdb names TRBD2, which stays unverified in the absence of DNA. The CDR3 is 12 amino acids. The CDR3 sequence: CASSPGTVPLFF.

The V gene is TRBV5-1, the J gene TRBJ2-5; TCRdb calls TRBD2, which cannot be checked without DNA. This CDR3 is built from 14 residues. Germline assignment: CDR1 SGHRS and CDR2 YFSETQ. This CDR3 reads CASSLAGAQETQYF.

This clonotype is labeled medium-sized based on frequency. This chain links TRBV9 with TRBJ2-5; absent DNA, TCRdb's TRBD2 call cannot be checked. This CDR3 comprises 16 residues. Germline CDR1 reads SGDLS; CDR2 reads YYNGEE. The CDR3 sequence is CASSAEETSGSETQYF. Looking up the rest from reference TRBV9 and TRBJ2-5 gives the full variable domain: DSGVTQTPKHLITATGQRVTLRCSPRSGDLSVYWYQQSLDQGLQFLIQYYNGEERAKGNILERFSAQQFPDLHSELNLSSLELGDSALYFCASSAEETSGSETQYFGPGTRLLVL.

Considering frequency, this clonotype is medium-sized. The rearrangement uses TRBV4-3 and TRBJ1-4. CDR3 length: 17 residues. Germline CDR1 is LGHNA and CDR2 is YSLEER. The CDR3 is CASSPTRGEGPDEKLFF.

In terms of frequency, this clonotype is medium-sized. The J gene is TRBJ1-1, the V gene TRBV12-3 or TRBV12-4; TCRdb names TRBD1, which stays unverified in the absence of DNA. This CDR3 contains 14 residues. The CDR3 spells CASSYDRGVTEAFF.

Measured by frequency, this clonotype is medium-sized. The chain has TRBV14 and TRBJ1-2; TCRdb outputs TRBD1, but without DNA this stays unchecked. Per the germline V gene, CDR1 is SGHDN and CDR2 is FVKESK. There are 14 residues in the CDR3. CDR3 in amino acids: CASSPRQGNYGYTF.

The chain has TRBV27 and TRBJ1-1; the D call of TRBD1 rests on TCRdb alone, since no DNA is present to check it. The germline CDR1 and CDR2 sequences are MNHEY and SMNVEV (reference sequence). This CDR3 has 15 residues. CDR3 protein: CASSPGGGKNTEAFF.

This clonotype shows up as medium-sized (0.01 to 0.1%) by frequency. The gene calls are TRBV7-8 and TRBJ2-4. Germline-derived CDR1 and CDR2 are SGHVS and FQNEAQ. CDR3 length: 14 residues. CDR3 region: CASSPQSWLNIQYF.

The chain's CDR3 is CASSPPGGRKRTEAFF. This chain connects TRBV6-1 to TRBJ1-1; TCRdb gives TRBD1 as the D gene, but with no DNA this cannot be confirmed. The CDR3 is 16 amino acids. Germline V gives CDR1 MNHNS, CDR2 SASEGT.

Its frequency marks this clonotype as medium-sized. The J gene is TRBJ1-5, the V gene TRBV5-1. Germline lookup yields CDR1 SGHRS and CDR2 YFSETQ. The CDR3 spans 15 residues. The CDR3 is CASSLAGQSEQPQHF.

The chain links TRBV7-2 to TRBJ2-2. Germline V gives CDR1 SGHTA, CDR2 FQGNSA. CDR3 length: 14 amino acids. The CDR3 loop reads CASSLVRETGELFF.

This sequence joins TRBV5-6 and TRBJ2-3; TCRdb designates TRBD1, a call that cannot be tested without DNA. The length of the CDR3 is 15 residues. The germline CDR1 and CDR2 sequences are SGHDT and YYEEEE. This chain's CDR3 is CASSSGTGGTDTQYF.

CDR3 in amino acids: CASSFAQRNQPQHF. The rearrangement uses TRBV6-6 and TRBJ1-5. The CDR3 loop spans 14 amino acids. Germline CDR1 MNHNY, CDR2 SVGAGI (reference sequence).

The chain is built from TRBV6-5 and TRBJ2-5; the TCRdb call, TRBD1, lacks DNA for checking. Germline CDR1 is MNHEY and CDR2 is SVGAGI. The CDR3 is 16 residues long. CDR3 protein: CASSKTPGGLQETQYF.

V usage is TRBV28 and J usage is TRBJ2-7; as DNA is missing, the TRBD1 call by TCRdb cannot be tested. This CDR3 is built from 14 residues. CDR1 MDHEN and CDR2 SYDVKM come from the germline V gene. This chain's CDR3 is CASRPTGASYEQYF.

This CDR3 reads CASSHSYEQYF. The chain links TRBV12-3 or TRBV12-4 to TRBJ2-7. There are 11 residues in the CDR3.

Measured by frequency, this clonotype is medium-sized. The rearrangement links TRBV7-3 to TRBJ1-1. The germline V gene encodes CDR1 SGHTA and CDR2 FQGTGA. This CDR3 contains 14 residues. The CDR3 sequence: CASSLGRGSTEAFF.

The chain combines TRBV10-1 with TRBJ2-1; TCRdb's D call, TRBD2, is unchecked because there is no DNA. Germline-derived CDR1 and CDR2 are WNHNN and SYGVQD (reference sequence). This CDR3 has 15 amino acids. CDR3 protein: CASSGTSGSYNEQFF.

By frequency, this clonotype is large. The chain joins TRBV27 to TRBJ2-7; TCRdb names TRBD1, which stays unverified in the absence of DNA. This CDR3 region has 15 residues. Germline loops: CDR1 MNHEY, CDR2 SMNVEV (reference sequence). The CDR3 protein is CASSFGTGTGVEQYF.

This chain links TRBV9 with TRBJ2-1; TCRdb indicates TRBD2, and absent DNA this call remains unverified. CDR1 is SGDLS, CDR2 YYNGEE, per germline. The CDR3 spans 16 residues. CDR3 region: CASSPSEGLSYNEQFF. The full variable domain, completed using reference TRBV9 and TRBJ2-1, is DSGVTQTPKHLITATGQRVTLRCSPRSGDLSVYWYQQSLDQGLQFLIQYYNGEERAKGNILERFSAQQFPDLHSELNLSSLELGDSALYFCASSPSEGLSYNEQFFGPGTRLTVL.